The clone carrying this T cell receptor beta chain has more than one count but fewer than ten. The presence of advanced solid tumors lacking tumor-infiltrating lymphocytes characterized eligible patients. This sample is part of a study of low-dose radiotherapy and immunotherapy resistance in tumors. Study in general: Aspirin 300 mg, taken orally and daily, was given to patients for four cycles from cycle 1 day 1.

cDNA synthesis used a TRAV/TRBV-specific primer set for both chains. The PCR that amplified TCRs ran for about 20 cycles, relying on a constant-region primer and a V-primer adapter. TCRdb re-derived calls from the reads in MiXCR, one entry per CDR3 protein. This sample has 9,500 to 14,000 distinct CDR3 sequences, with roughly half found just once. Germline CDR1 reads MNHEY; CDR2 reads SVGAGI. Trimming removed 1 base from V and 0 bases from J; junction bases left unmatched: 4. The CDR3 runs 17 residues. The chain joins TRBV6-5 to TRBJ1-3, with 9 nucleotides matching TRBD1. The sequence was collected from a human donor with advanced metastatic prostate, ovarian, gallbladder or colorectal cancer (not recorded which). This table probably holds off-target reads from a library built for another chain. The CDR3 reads CASSYWGQGGSGNTIYF. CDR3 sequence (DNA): TGTGCCAGCAGTTACTGGGGACAGGGAGGCTCTGGAAACACCATATATTTT.